A single sample is the source of the 28 T cell receptor beta chains below, sequenced in a study of CD8 T cells in ankylosing spondylitis. TCRdb re-called the 5' RACE reads through MiXCR, storing one row per CDR3 protein. The sample includes a few hundred thousand distinct CDR3 sequences, under 8.5% of them seen just once. Study conclusions and caveats: The study identified a TCR beta motif of seven or eight highly homologous variants that appeared characteristic of ankylosing spondylitis blood.

The antigens these receptors bind are not known. The sample consisted of blood, either unsorted or a sorted T cell fraction (not recorded which). These receptors were obtained from a male donor with ankylosing spondylitis.

The rearrangement links TRBV12-3 or TRBV12-4 to TRBJ2-4, with D unclear. Trimming left V 3 bases short and J 6 bases short, with 21 bases between. CDR3 length equals 17 residues. CDR3 sequence: CASSFPGPGEGSNIQYF. For the CDR3, the DNA is TGTGCCAGCAGTTTTCCCGGGCCTGGGGAAGGATCAAACATTCAGTACTTC.

The rearrangement uses TRBV28 and TRBJ2-1; tentatively, D is TRBD1 (7 bases). The germline CDR1 and CDR2 sequences are MDHEN and SYDVKM. The CDR3 runs to 18 residues. V lost 2 bases, J lost 3 bases, and 20 bases lay in between. CDR3 sequence reads: CASSLPTPTGTLYNEQFF. The CDR3 nucleotides are TGTGCCAGCAGTTTACCCACCCCGACAGGGACTCTCTACAATGAGCAGTTCTTC.

Only a few counts were recorded for this clonotype. The V call is TRBV3-1, the J call TRBJ2-5, with TRBD2 matching 10 bases. The CDR3 covers 16 residues. Germline lookup yields CDR1 LGHDT and CDR2 YNNKEL (reference sequence). J gave up 4 bases and V 4 bases, and 9 bases lay outside the gene matches. The chain's CDR3 is CASSRQSGRAVETQYF. CDR3 coding DNA: TGTGCCAGCAGCCGACAGAGCGGGAGGGCCGTAGAGACCCAGTACTTC.

This clonotype appeared a few times. V is TRBV27 and J is TRBJ1-5, with a tentative D call TRBD1 (6 bases). The CDR3 runs to 15 residues. Per germline, CDR1 MNHEY and CDR2 SMNVEV (reference sequence). Deletions cut 1 base from V and 5 bases from J, with 12 bases between. CDR3 protein: CASSLLGGSDQPQHF. CDR3 in DNA: TGTGCCAGCAGTTTATTAGGGGGGTCGGATCAGCCCCAGCATTTT.

The chain couples TRBV4-2 to TRBJ2-7; 8 nucleotides match TRBD2. The CDR3 is 13 residues long. Trimming took 3 bases from V and 3 from J; bases not matched to a gene: 1. Germline lookup yields CDR1 LGHNA and CDR2 YNFKEQ. CDR3 nucleotide sequence: TGTGCCAGCAGCCAGACTAGCGACTACGAGCAGTACTTC. Its translation: CASSQTSDYEQYF.

The chain employs TRBV7-2 and TRBJ2-7; TRBD2 is a possible D gene (5 bases). With 1 base removed from V and 0 bases from J, the gap between germline ends came to 10 bases. Germline lookup yields CDR1 SGHTA and CDR2 FQGNSA. The CDR3 totals 15 residues. The CDR3 bases are TGTGCCAGCAGCTTAGAAGCGGTGATCTCCTACGAGCAGTACTTC. The encoded protein is CASSLEAVISYEQYF.

This sequence joins TRBV5-6 and TRBJ2-1, with 8 bases identical to TRBD2. The V gene's germline CDR1 is SGHDT and CDR2 YYEEEE. V shed 3 bases, J shed 6 bases, and the junction held 5 bases outside the gene matches. This CDR3 has 14 amino acids. The CDR3 loop reads CASSSPSGSNEQFF. As DNA, the CDR3 is TGTGCCAGCAGCTCCCCGAGCGGGAGCAATGAGCAGTTCTTC.

The gene calls are TRBV10-3 and TRBJ1-6; a possible D gene is TRBD1 (5 bases). Per germline, CDR1 ENHRY and CDR2 SYGVKD. V was pared by 7 bases and J by 9 bases, with 13 bases between. This CDR3 region has 13 residues. The CDR3 is CAINGREGSPLHF. In DNA, the CDR3 is TGTGCCATCAACGGCAGGGAAGGTTCACCCCTCCACTTT.

This clonotype was seen ten or more times. The chain combines TRBV27 with TRBJ2-1; TRBD2 matches at 12 bases. Per germline, CDR1 MNHEY and CDR2 SMNVEV (reference sequence). Trimming removed 4 bases from V and 6 bases from J; junction bases left unmatched: 7. The CDR3 has 16 residues. The CDR3 bases are TGTGCCAGCAGTTCCCTAGCGGGAGGGCCAGGCAATGAGCAGTTCTTC. As protein: CASSSLAGGPGNEQFF.

This clonotype has more than one count but fewer than ten. The rearrangement joins TRBV15 to TRBJ1-3, with unresolved D. This CDR3 is 18 amino acids long. V was pared by 4 bases and J by 0 bases, with 19 bases between. Germline V gene sequence: CDR1 LNHNV, CDR2 YYDKDF (reference sequence). CDR3 region: CATSMGRGGARSGNTIYF. Here the CDR3 DNA reads TGTGCCACCAGCATGGGTCGGGGAGGCGCCCGCTCTGGAAACACCATATATTTT.

This clonotype was picked up many times. This chain joins TRBV5-1 and TRBJ2-7; 7 bases are a match to TRBD1. The CDR3 covers 14 residues. Germline loops: CDR1 SGHRS, CDR2 YFSETQ. The V gene end was trimmed by 5 bases and the J gene end by 4 bases; junction bases not matched to a gene: 9. The CDR3 is CASSQTTGIYEQYF. For the CDR3, the DNA is TGCGCCAGCAGTCAAACGACAGGGATATACGAGCAGTACTTC.

The table lists this clonotype with many counts. V usage is TRBV7-8 and J usage is TRBJ1-1; maybe TRBD1 (6 bases). Between the trimmed V and J ends, which lost 10 bases and 1 base, there was a span of 13 bases. Per germline, CDR1 SGHVS and CDR2 FQNEAQ. The CDR3 runs 13 residues. CDR3 protein: CATDRIQNTEAFF. Here the CDR3 DNA reads TGTGCCACAGACAGGATTCAGAACACTGAAGCTTTCTTT. Together with reference TRBV7-8 and TRBJ1-1, the CDR3 gives the full variable domain: GAGVSQSPRYKVAKRGQDVALRCDPISGHVSLFWYQQALGQGPEFLTYFQNEAQLDKSGLPSDRFFAERPEGSVSTLKIQRTQQEDSAVYLCATDRIQNTEAFFGQGTRLTVV.

The table lists this clonotype with a few counts. The chain recombines TRBV6-1 with TRBJ2-6, with D possibly matching TRBD1 (5 bases). The length of the CDR3 is 15 residues. The ends were cut back, 6 bases at V and 4 bases at J, with 13 bases in the middle. Germline V CDR1 and CDR2: MNHNS, SASEGT. DNA of the CDR3: TGTGCCAGCAGCCGCAGGGATTTAGGGGCCAACGTCCTGACTTTC. Its translation is CASSRRDLGANVLTF.

This clonotype has at least ten counts. V and J are TRBV15 and TRBJ2-1; either TRBD1 or TRBD2 may supply D (6 bases each). Germline CDR1 reads LNHNV; CDR2 reads YYDKDF (reference sequence). The CDR3 has 14 amino acids. V gave up 1 base and J gave up 11 bases, with 15 bases separating them. The CDR3 region has the DNA TGTGCCACCAGCAGAGGGGGGGCTACCAACCAGCAGTTCTTC. It is translated as CATSRGGATNQQFF.

The CDR3, as DNA: TGTGCCAGCAGTTTAGCGAGTAGACGGACCCAGTACTTC. Its translation: CASSLASRRTQYF. The V gene is TRBV28, the J gene TRBJ2-5; D gene unclear. The CDR3 is 13 amino acids. V gave up 2 bases and J gave up 7 bases, with 11 bases separating them. Germline-derived CDR1 and CDR2 are MDHEN and SYDVKM.

This clonotype was recorded a few times. The chain couples TRBV28 to TRBJ1-1; D might be TRBD1 (6 bases). Germline CDR1 MDHEN, CDR2 SYDVKM. V lost 5 bases and J lost 1, with 11 bases in between. This CDR3 is built from 14 residues. The CDR3 nucleotides read TGTGCCAGCAGTAAAGGGGGAACGAACACTGAAGCTTTCTTT. Residues: CASSKGGTNTEAFF.

This chain uses TRBV6-2 or TRBV6-3 with TRBJ1-2; D gene unclear. The CDR3 length is 14 residues. Germline V CDR1 and CDR2: MNHEY, SVGEGT. Trimming removed 6 bases at V and 2 bases at J, with 13 bases between. CDR3 sequence: CASSPQMGNYGYTF. The CDR3 nucleotides are TGTGCCAGCAGCCCGCAGATGGGAAACTATGGCTACACCTTC.

This clonotype was seen at least ten times. The chain uses TRBV12-3 or TRBV12-4 and TRBJ2-7, with 7 positions matching TRBD1. J gave up 2 bases and V 6 bases, and 4 bases lay outside the gene matches. This CDR3 has 13 amino acids. The CDR3 loop reads CASREQGAYEQYF. DNA of the CDR3: TGTGCCAGCAGGGAGCAGGGGGCCTACGAGCAGTACTTC.

The table lists this clonotype with a few counts. V gene TRBV20-1 combines with J gene TRBJ2-3; D not resolved. V shed 2 bases and J shed 6 bases, with 9 bases lying between them. The CDR3 runs 12 residues. Germline lookup yields CDR1 DFQATT and CDR2 SNEGSKA (reference sequence). Here the CDR3 reads CSARPPGDTQYF. CDR3 in DNA: TGCAGTGCTAGACCTCCCGGGGATACGCAGTATTTT.

Regarding this clonotype: A much larger clone lies a single base off, so this may be a read error. The genes are TRBV20-1 and TRBJ2-1; 12 nucleotides align to TRBD2. CDR1 and CDR2 from the germline V gene are DFQATT and SNEGSKA (reference sequence). The CDR3 has 14 amino acids. CDR3 DNA sequence: TGCAGTGCTCCTAGCGGGAGGGGCCACAATGAGAAGTTCTTC. It codes for CSAPSGRGHNEKFF.

This clonotype was counted many times. This rearrangement joins TRBV7-9 to TRBJ2-1; 10 nucleotides align to TRBD2. The CDR3 has 16 amino acids. V shed 7 bases and J 8 bases; nucleotides not matched to a gene: 14. From germline, CDR1 is SEHNR and CDR2 FQNEAQ (reference sequence). CDR3 amino acids: CASTHQPASGGDEQFF. DNA of the CDR3: TGTGCCAGCACCCACCAGCCGGCTAGCGGGGGAGATGAGCAGTTCTTC.

The rearrangement links TRBV7-8 to TRBJ1-5; a weak D match, TRBD1 (5 bases). The V end lost 6 bases, the J end lost 6 bases, and 21 bases lay between the germline ends. Looked up from germline, CDR1 is SGHVS and CDR2 is FQNEAQ. The CDR3 length is 16 residues. The CDR3 is CASSSHTQGGSQPQHF. CDR3 DNA: TGTGCCAGCAGTAGTCACACCCAGGGAGGGAGTCAGCCCCAGCATTTT.

The chain recombines TRBV11-2 with TRBJ2-2; tentative D call: TRBD2 (8 bases). CDR1 and CDR2 from the germline V gene are SGHAT and FQNNGV. The CDR3 runs to 17 residues. Trimming stripped 5 bases from V and 4 bases from J, with 20 bases between. The CDR3 region is CASSPGGSGTFTGELFF. The DNA for the CDR3 is TGTGCCAGCAGCCCAGGGGGTAGCGGGACTTTCACCGGGGAGCTGTTTTTT.

This clonotype was counted many times. V is TRBV25-1 and J is TRBJ2-7; 8 bases match TRBD2. This CDR3 has 16 residues. The junction had 11 bases not matched to a gene; V was cut back by 3 bases and J by 4 bases. Germline CDR1 is MGHDK and CDR2 is SYGVNS. This chain's CDR3 is CASSDIAGRGGYEQYF. For the CDR3, the DNA is TGTGCCAGCAGTGATATAGCGGGGCGGGGTGGTTACGAGCAGTACTTC.

This clonotype was picked up many times. This chain joins TRBV12-3 or TRBV12-4 and TRBJ2-3; D is possibly TRBD2 (5 bases). The CDR3 runs 16 residues. The ends were cut back, 5 bases at V and 2 bases at J, with 17 bases in the middle. For the CDR3, the DNA is TGTGCCAGCAGTCCCTCAACTAGTATTAACACAGATACGCAGTATTTT. Amino acid sequence: CASSPSTSINTDTQYF.

This rearrangement joins TRBV7-9 to TRBJ2-7; 10 bases are shared with TRBD2. Germline CDR1 and CDR2: SEHNR and FQNEAQ (reference sequence). V lost 5 bases to trimming and J lost 3 bases; unmatched junction nucleotides: 4. This CDR3 has 14 amino acids. CDR3 nucleotide sequence: TGTGCCAGCAGCCGCGGGACTAGCGACTACGAGCAGTACTTC. It translates to CASSRGTSDYEQYF.

Ten or more counts support this clonotype. The V and J genes are TRBV11-2 and TRBJ1-2; possible D gene TRBD1, 6 bases. The CDR3 is 14 residues long. Germline loops: CDR1 SGHAT, CDR2 FQNNGV. V was cut by 1 base and J by 8 bases, with 14 bases left in between. CDR3 sequence: CASSLARGGYGYTF. The CDR3 DNA reads as TGTGCCAGCAGCTTAGCCCGAGGGGGATACGGCTACACCTTC.

This clonotype appeared a few times. The chain carries TRBV20-1 and TRBJ2-1, with TRBD2 identical over 8 bases. V gave up 4 bases and J gave up 6 bases; unmatched junction bases: 14. The V gene's germline CDR1 is DFQATT and CDR2 SNEGSKA (reference sequence). This CDR3 has 16 amino acids. The CDR3 DNA reads TGCAGTGCTATTACCCTAGCGGGCCCAGCTCCCAATGAGCAGTTCTTC. Translating it yields CSAITLAGPAPNEQFF.